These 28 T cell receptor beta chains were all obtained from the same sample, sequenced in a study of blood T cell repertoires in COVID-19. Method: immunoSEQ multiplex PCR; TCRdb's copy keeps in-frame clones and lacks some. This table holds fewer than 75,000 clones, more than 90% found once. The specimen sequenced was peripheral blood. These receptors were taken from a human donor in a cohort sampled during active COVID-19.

CDR3 sequence: CASSYSGTGNTGELFF. DNA for the CDR3: TGCGCCAGCAGCTACTCCGGGACAGGGAACACCGGGGAGCTGTTTTTT. J is TRBJ2-2 and V is TRBV5-1; 8 bases agree with TRBD1. Germline CDR1 SGHRS, CDR2 YFSETQ. The CDR3 extends over 16 amino acids. The J segment lost 1 base and the V segment lost 3 bases, leaving 5 bases of the junction unmatched.

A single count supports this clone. The chain's CDR3 is CASSVTGTEQYF. As DNA, the CDR3 is TGCGCCAGCAGCGTCACAGGGACCGAGCAGTACTTC. The genes are TRBV10-1 and TRBJ2-7; possibly TRBD1 for D (6 bases). Germline V CDR1 and CDR2: WNHNN, SYGVQD (reference sequence). CDR3 length: 12 amino acids. V gave up 6 bases and J gave up 6 bases, with 12 bases separating them.

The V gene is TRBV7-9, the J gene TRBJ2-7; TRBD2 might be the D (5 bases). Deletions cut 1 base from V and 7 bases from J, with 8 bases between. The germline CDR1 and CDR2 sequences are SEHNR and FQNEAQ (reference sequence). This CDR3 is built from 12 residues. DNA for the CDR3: TGTGCCAGCAGCTTAGATTCGGGAGAGCAGTACTTC. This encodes CASSLDSGEQYF.

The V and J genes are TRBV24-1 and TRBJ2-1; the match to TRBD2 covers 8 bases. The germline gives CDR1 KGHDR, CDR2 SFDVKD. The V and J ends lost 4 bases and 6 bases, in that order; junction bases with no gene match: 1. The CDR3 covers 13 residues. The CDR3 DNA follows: TGTGCCACCAGTGAGGCGGGGGGCAATGAGCAGTTCTTC. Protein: CATSEAGGNEQFF.

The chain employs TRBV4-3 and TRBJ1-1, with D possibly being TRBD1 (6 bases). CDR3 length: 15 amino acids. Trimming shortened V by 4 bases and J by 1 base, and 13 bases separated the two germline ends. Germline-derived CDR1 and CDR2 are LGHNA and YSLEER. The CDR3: CASSRAGAGNTEAFF. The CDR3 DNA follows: TGCGCCAGCAGCCGAGCAGGGGCTGGGAACACTGAAGCTTTCTTT.

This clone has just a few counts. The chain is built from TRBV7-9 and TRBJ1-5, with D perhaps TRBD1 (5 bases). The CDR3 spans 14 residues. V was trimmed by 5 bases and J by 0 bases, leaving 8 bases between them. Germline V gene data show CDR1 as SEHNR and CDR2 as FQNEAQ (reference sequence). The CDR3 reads CASSLTGSNQPQHF. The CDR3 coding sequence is TGTGCCAGCAGCCTAACAGGTAGCAATCAGCCCCAGCATTTT.

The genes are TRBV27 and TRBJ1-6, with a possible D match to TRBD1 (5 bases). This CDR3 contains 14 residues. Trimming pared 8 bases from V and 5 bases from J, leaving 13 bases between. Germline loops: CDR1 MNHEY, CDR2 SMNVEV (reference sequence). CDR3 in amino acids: CASGALFNNSPLHF. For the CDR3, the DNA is TGTGCCAGCGGGGCCCTGTTCAATAATTCACCCCTCCACTTT.

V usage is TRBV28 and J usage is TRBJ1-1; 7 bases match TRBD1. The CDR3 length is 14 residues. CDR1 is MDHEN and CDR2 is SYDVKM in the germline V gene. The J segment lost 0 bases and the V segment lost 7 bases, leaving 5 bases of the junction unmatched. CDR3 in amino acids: CASNRQGLNTEAFF. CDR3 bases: TGTGCCAGCAATAGACAGGGATTGAACACTGAAGCTTTCTTT.

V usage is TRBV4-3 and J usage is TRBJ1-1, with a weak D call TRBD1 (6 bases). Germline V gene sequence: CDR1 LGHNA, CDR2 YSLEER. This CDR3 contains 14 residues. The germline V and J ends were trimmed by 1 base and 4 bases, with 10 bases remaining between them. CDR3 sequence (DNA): TGCGCCAGCAGCCAAGTAACAGGGCGCACTGAAGCTTTCTTT. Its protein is CASSQVTGRTEAFF.

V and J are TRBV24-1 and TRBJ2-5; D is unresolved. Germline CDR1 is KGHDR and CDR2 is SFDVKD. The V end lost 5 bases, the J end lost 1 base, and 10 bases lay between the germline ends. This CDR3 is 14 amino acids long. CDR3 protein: CATSVIRFQETQYF. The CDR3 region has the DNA TGTGCCACCAGTGTGATACGGTTCCAAGAGACCCAGTACTTC.

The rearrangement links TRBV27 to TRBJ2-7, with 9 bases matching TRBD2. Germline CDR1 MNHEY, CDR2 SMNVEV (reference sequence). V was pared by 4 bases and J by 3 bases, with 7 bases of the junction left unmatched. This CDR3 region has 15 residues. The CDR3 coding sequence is TGTGCCAGCAGTTCCTTGCGGGAGGGAAGCTACGAGCAGTACTTC. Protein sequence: CASSSLREGSYEQYF.

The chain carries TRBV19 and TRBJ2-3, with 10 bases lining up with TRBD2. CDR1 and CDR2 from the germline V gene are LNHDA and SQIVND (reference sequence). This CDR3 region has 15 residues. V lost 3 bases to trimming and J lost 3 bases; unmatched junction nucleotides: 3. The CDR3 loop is CASSIQREGTDTQYF. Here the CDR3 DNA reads TGTGCCAGTAGTATTCAGCGGGAGGGAACAGATACGCAGTATTTT.

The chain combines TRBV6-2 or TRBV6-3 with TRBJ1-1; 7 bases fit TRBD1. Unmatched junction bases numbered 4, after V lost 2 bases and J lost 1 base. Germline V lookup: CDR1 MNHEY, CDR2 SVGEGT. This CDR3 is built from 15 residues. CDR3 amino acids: CASSYGGQPNTEAFF. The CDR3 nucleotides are TGTGCCAGCAGTTACGGGGGACAGCCGAACACTGAAGCTTTCTTT.

The CDR3 spells CASSPAPTGTGYGYTF. Written as DNA, the CDR3 is TGTGCCAGCAGCCCTGCGCCCACCGGGACAGGCTATGGCTACACCTTC. The chain is built from TRBV27 and TRBJ1-2, with TRBD1 identical over 8 bases. Looked up from germline, CDR1 is MNHEY and CDR2 is SMNVEV (reference sequence). After removal of 6 bases from V and 4 bases from J, the junction contained 13 bases not matched to a gene. The CDR3 is 16 amino acids.

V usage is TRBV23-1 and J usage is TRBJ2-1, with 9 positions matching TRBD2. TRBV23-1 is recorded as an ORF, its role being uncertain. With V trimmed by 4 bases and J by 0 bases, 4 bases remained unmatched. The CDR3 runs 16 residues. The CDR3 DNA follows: TGCGCCAGCAGTCGAGGAGCGGGGGGCTCCTACAATGAGCAGTTCTTC. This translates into CASSRGAGGSYNEQFF.

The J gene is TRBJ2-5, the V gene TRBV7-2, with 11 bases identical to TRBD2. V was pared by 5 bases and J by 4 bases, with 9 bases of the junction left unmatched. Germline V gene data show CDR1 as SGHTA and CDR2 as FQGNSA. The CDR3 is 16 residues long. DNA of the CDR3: TGTGCCAGCAGCGCTAGCCTTACTAGCGGGAGAGAGACCCAGTACTTC. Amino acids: CASSASLTSGRETQYF.

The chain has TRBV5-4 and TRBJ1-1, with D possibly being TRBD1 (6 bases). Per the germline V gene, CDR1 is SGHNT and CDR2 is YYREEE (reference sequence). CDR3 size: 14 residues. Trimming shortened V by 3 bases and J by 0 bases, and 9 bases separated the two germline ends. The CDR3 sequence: CASSWTVMNTEAFF. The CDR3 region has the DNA TGTGCCAGCAGCTGGACAGTCATGAACACTGAAGCTTTCTTT.

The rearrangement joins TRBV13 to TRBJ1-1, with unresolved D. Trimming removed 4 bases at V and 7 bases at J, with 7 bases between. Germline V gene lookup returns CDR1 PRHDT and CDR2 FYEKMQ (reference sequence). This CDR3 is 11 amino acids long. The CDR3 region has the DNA TGTGCCAGCAGCTCGGGATATGAAGCTTTCTTT. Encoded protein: CASSSGYEAFF.

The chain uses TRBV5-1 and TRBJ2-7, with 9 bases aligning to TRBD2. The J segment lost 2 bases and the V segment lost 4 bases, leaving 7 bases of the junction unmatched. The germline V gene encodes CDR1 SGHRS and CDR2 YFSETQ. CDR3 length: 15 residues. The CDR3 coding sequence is TGCGCCAGCAGCGTGACTAGCGGAGGAACCTACGAGCAGTACTTC. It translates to CASSVTSGGTYEQYF.

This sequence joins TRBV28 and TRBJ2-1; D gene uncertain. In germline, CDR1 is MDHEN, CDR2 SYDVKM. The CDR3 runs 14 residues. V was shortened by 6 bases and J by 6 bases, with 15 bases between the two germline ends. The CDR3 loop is CASRTPGGFNEQFF. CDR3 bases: TGTGCCAGCAGGACCCCTGGCGGTTTCAATGAGCAGTTCTTC. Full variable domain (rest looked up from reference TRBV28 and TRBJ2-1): DVKVTQSSRYLVKRTGEKVFLECVQDMDHENMFWYRQDPGLGLRLIYFSYDVKMKEKGDIPEGYSVSREKKERFSLILESASTNQTSMYLCASRTPGGFNEQFFGPGTRLTVL.

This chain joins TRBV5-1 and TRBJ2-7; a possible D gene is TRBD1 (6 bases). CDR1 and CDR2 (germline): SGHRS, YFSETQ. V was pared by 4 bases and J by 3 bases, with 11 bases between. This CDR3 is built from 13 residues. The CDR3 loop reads CASSDTGNYEQYF. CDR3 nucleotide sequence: TGCGCCAGCAGCGACACAGGGAACTACGAGCAGTACTTC.

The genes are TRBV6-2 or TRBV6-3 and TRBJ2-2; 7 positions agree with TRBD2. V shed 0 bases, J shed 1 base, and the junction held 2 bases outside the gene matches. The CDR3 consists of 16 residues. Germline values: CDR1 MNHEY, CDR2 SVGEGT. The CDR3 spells CASSYSSSGNTGELFF. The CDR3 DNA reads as TGTGCCAGCAGTTACTCTTCTAGCGGGAACACCGGGGAGCTGTTTTTT.

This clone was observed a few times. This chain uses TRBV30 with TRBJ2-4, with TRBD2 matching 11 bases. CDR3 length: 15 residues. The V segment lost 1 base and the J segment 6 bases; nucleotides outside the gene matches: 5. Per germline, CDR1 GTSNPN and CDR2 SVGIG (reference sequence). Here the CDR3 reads CAWSEVAGGVNIQYF. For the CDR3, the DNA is TGTGCCTGGAGTGAGGTAGCGGGAGGGGTAAACATTCAGTACTTC.

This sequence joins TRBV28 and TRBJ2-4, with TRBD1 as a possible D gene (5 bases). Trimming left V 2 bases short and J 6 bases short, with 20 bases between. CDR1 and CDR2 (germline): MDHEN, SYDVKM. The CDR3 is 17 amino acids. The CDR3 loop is CASSLKQVLNPLNIQYF. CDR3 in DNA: TGTGCCAGCAGTTTAAAACAGGTTTTGAACCCATTAAACATTCAGTACTTC.

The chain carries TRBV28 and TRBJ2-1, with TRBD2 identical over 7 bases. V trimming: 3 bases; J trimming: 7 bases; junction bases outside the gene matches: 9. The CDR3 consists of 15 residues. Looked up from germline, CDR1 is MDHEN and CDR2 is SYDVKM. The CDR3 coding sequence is TGTGCCAGCAGTTTGGGTCGTGGACTAGATAATGAGCAGTTCTTC. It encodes CASSLGRGLDNEQFF.

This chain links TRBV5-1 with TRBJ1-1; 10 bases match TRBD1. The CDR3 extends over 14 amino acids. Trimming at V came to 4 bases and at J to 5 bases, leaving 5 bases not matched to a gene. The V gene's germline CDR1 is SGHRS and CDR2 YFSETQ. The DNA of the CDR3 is TGCGCCAGCAGCGGCGGGACAGGGGCTACTGAAGCTTTCTTT. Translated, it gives CASSGGTGATEAFF. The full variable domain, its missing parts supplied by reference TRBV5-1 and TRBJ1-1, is KAGVTQTPRYLIKTRGQQVTLSCSPISGHRSVSWYQQTPGQGLQFLFEYFSETQRNKGNFPGRFSGRQFSNSRSEMNVSTLELGDSALYLCASSGGTGATEAFFGQGTRLTVV.

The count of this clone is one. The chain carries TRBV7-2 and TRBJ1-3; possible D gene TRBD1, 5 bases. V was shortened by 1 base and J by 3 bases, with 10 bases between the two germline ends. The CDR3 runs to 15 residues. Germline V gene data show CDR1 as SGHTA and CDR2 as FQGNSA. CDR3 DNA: TGTGCCAGCAGCTTAGGTGTGGGGCATGGAAACACCATATATTTT. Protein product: CASSLGVGHGNTIYF.

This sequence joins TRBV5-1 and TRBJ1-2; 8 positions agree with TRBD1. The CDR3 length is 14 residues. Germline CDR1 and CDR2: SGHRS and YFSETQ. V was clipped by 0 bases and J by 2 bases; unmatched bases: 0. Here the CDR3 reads CASSLGQGNYGYTF. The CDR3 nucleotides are TGCGCCAGCAGCTTGGGACAGGGGAACTATGGCTACACCTTC.